The 8 T cell receptor beta chains below were found in one sample sequenced in a study of blood T cell repertoires in COVID-19. Clones were sequenced by immunoSEQ multiplex PCR, and TCRdb holds only the in-frame ones, with some missing. The sample has roughly 200,000 clones, around 87% seen once. The source material was peripheral blood. The receptors shown here come from a man in his fifties or sixties with acute or convalescent COVID-19.

A few counts support this clone. The chain has TRBV28 and TRBJ1-6, with D possibly being TRBD1 (6 bases). Trimming removed 8 bases from V and 9 bases from J, with 17 bases in between. The CDR3 runs to 14 residues. Germline V gives CDR1 MDHEN, CDR2 SYDVKM. The CDR3 nucleotides read TGTGCCAGCGGCAGGGGCGCCCACTTTTCACCCCTCCACTTT. Translation: CASGRGAHFSPLHF.

The rearrangement links TRBV4-1 to TRBJ1-2, with 9 bases aligning to TRBD1. This CDR3 is built from 19 residues. CDR1 MGHRA and CDR2 YSYEKL come from the germline V gene. V dropped 5 bases and J dropped 1; count of bases not matched to a gene: 17. The CDR3 bases are TGCGCCAGCAGCTACCGGATTTTTCACACAGGGGGCTTTAACTATGGCTACACCTTC. This sequence encodes CASSYRIFHTGGFNYGYTF.

The chain employs TRBV29-1 and TRBJ1-1; D unclear. Germline values: CDR1 SQVTM, CDR2 ANQGSEA. Trimming removed 3 bases from V and 2 bases from J, with 10 bases in between. CDR3 length: 13 residues. CDR3 protein: CSVDQATNTEAFF. CDR3 DNA: TGCAGCGTTGACCAGGCCACAAACACTGAAGCTTTCTTT.

CDR3 DNA sequence: TGTGCCAGCAGTGAAAAACTAGCGGGGGGGCCAGACACCGGGGAGCTGTTTTTT. This codes for CASSEKLAGGPDTGELFF. V is TRBV6-1 and J is TRBJ2-2; 13 bases are a match to TRBD2. Germline CDR1 and CDR2: MNHNS and SASEGT. The trim removed 2 bases at V and 3 bases at J, leaving 6 bases unmatched. The CDR3 runs 18 residues.

The gene calls are TRBV5-4 and TRBJ1-2; TRBD1 agrees at 9 bases. Per germline, CDR1 SGHNT and CDR2 YYREEE (reference sequence). The CDR3 has 15 residues. J was trimmed by 5 bases and V by 4 bases; bases with no gene match: 9. CDR3 amino acids: CASSKSNRGLYGYTF. The CDR3, as DNA: TGTGCCAGCAGCAAGTCGAACAGGGGGCTTTATGGCTACACCTTC.

The rearrangement links TRBV11-3 to TRBJ2-5, with 13 bases aligning to TRBD2. The CDR3 is 16 amino acids. Germline lookup yields CDR1 SGHNT and CDR2 YENEEA. V trimming: 5 bases; J trimming: 2 bases; junction bases outside the gene matches: 5. DNA for the CDR3: TGTGCCAGCAGCCAGTTGACTAGCGGGGGGCAAGAGACCCAGTACTTC. As protein: CASSQLTSGGQETQYF.

To note about this clone: The junction and the germline gene differ at one end; a read error may be behind it. The chain uses TRBV11-2 and TRBJ1-1; tentative D call: TRBD1 (6 bases). Germline V CDR1 and CDR2: SGHAT, FQNNGV. The CDR3 consists of 17 residues. This CDR3 reads CASRLDVWTALNTEAFF. The CDR3 DNA reads as TGTGCCAGCAGATTAGACGTCTGGACAGCGTTGAACACTGAAGCTTTCTTT. The full variable domain, completed using reference TRBV11-2 and TRBJ1-1, is EAGVAQSPRYKIIEKRQSVAFWCNPISGHATLYWYQQILGQGPKLLIQFQNNGVVDDSQLPKDRFSAERLKGVDSTLKIQPAKLEDSAVYLCASRLDVWTALNTEAFFGQGTRLTVV.

The CDR3 coding sequence is TGTGCCAGCACCCTGGACAGGGGGCGCCCCGGGGAGCTGTTTTTT. This gives the protein CASTLDRGRPGELFF. The rearrangement links TRBV7-2 to TRBJ2-2, with 11 bases that match TRBD1. V lost 7 bases, J lost 6 bases, and 7 bases stayed unmatched. Germline-derived CDR1 and CDR2 are SGHTA and FQGNSA. The CDR3 contains 15 residues.